This T cell receptor (beta chain) is from a study of OX40 agonist ivuxolimab in advanced cancers. Across the whole study: A mean age of roughly 66 years, range about 20 to 85, was recorded, and approximately 85% were male.

TCRdb keeps only in-frame clones here, not all; method: immunoSEQ multiplex PCR. The data contain around 30,000 clones, about nine tenths of them singletons. J gave up 4 bases and V 6 bases, and 8 bases lay outside the gene matches. The CDR3 has 15 amino acids. From germline, CDR1 is LGHNT and CDR2 FRNRAP. This chain links TRBV12-5 with TRBJ1-2; 10 nucleotides line up with TRBD1. Sample: CD4+ or CD8+ T cells sorted from blood, taken in a trial of the OX40 agonist ivuxolimab. The clonotype was recovered from an adult with an advanced solid tumor such as melanoma, head and neck, liver or kidney cancer. The CDR3 loop reads CASGPSRQGAYGYTF. The CDR3 DNA reads as TGTGCTAGTGGCCCCTCCCGACAGGGGGCCTATGGCTACACCTTC.